A single sample is the source of the 32 T cell receptor beta chains below, sequenced in a study of early T cells in non-severe SARS-CoV-2 infection. In TCRdb, the 5' RACE reads were re-called with MiXCR into one record per CDR3 protein. Of 80,000 to 95,000 distinct CDR3 sequences in the sample, roughly 15% were seen once. Sequenced: whole blood. Source of these receptors: an adult who was a healthcare worker with PCR-confirmed SARS-CoV-2 infection or an uninfected control (not recorded which).

This clonotype was observed many times. The V and J genes are TRBV3-1 and TRBJ1-2, with a tentative D call TRBD1 (5 bases). Trimming took 4 bases from V and 4 from J, leaving 10 bases between them. The CDR3 is made up of 13 amino acids. Germline V gene data show CDR1 as LGHDT and CDR2 as YNNKEL (reference sequence). The CDR3 loop reads CASSLGQFYGYTF. CDR3 in DNA: TGTGCCAGCAGCCTGGGGCAGTTCTATGGCTACACCTTC.

This clonotype has at least ten counts. The chain carries TRBV30 and TRBJ2-7, with TRBD2 matching over 7 bases. This CDR3 has 14 amino acids. Germline CDR1 and CDR2: GTSNPN and SVGIG (reference sequence). Trimming at V came to 0 bases and at J to 0 bases, leaving 2 bases not matched to a gene. The DNA for the CDR3 is TGTGCCTGGAGTGTAGGCGGGAGCTCCTACGAGCAGTACTTC. Its translation is CAWSVGGSSYEQYF.

In its sample, this clonotype was seen many times. The V call is TRBV5-4, the J call TRBJ2-5; TRBD1 aligns across 10 bases. Germline CDR1 reads SGHNT; CDR2 reads YYREEE (reference sequence). V lost 7 bases and J lost 5; bases outside the gene matches: 8. The CDR3 contains 14 residues. CDR3: CASRDRGQEETQYF. CDR3 in DNA: TGTGCCAGCCGAGACAGGGGGCAGGAGGAGACCCAGTACTTC.

There are a few counts of this clonotype. The chain uses TRBV7-2 and TRBJ1-1, with a weak D call TRBD1 (6 bases). Germline-derived CDR1 and CDR2 are SGHTA and FQGNSA. The ends were cut back, 4 bases at V and 4 bases at J, with 19 bases in the middle. The CDR3 is made up of 16 amino acids. Here the CDR3 DNA reads TGTGCCAGCAGCTGGGGGGCGGGCAGATCGGGCACTGAAGCTTTCTTT. It codes for CASSWGAGRSGTEAFF.

The CDR3 reads CSSEGREGNTIYF. The CDR3 DNA follows: TGCAGTTCGGAGGGCCGGGAAGGAAACACCATATATTTT. V gene TRBV20-1 combines with J gene TRBJ1-3; no definite D call. The CDR3 is 13 residues long. The V gene lost 8 bases and the J gene lost 4 bases, with 15 bases spanning the gap. Germline CDR1 reads DFQATT; CDR2 reads SNEGSKA (reference sequence).

This clonotype was observed at least ten times. The rearrangement uses TRBV6-6 and TRBJ1-1; D might be TRBD1 (5 bases). The CDR3 extends over 17 amino acids. The germline V gene encodes CDR1 MNHNY and CDR2 SVGAGI (reference sequence). Trimming left V 8 bases short and J 5 bases short, with 27 bases between. CDR3 DNA sequence: TGTGCCAGCTTAAAGGGGAGTGTTCCCAGCCGGGGGACTGAAGCTTTCTTT. This sequence encodes CASLKGSVPSRGTEAFF.

The CDR3 sequence is CSAESGQETQYF. The DNA for the CDR3 is TGCAGCGCAGAAAGCGGGCAAGAGACCCAGTACTTC. The rearrangement uses TRBV20-1 and TRBJ2-5; possible D gene TRBD2, 6 bases. The CDR3 is 12 amino acids. CDR1 and CDR2 (germline): DFQATT, SNEGSKA (reference sequence).

Many counts were recorded for this clonotype. This sequence joins TRBV6-5 and TRBJ2-7, with 8 bases aligning to TRBD2. The CDR3 has 17 residues. Germline CDR1 reads MNHEY; CDR2 reads SVGAGI. J gave up 0 bases and V 6 bases, and 13 bases lay outside the gene matches. The CDR3 reads CASRRAPRGGTSYEQYF. The CDR3 DNA follows: TGTGCCAGCAGGCGAGCGCCTCGGGGGGGGACCTCCTACGAGCAGTACTTC.

This clonotype was seen at least ten times. The V call is TRBV9, the J call TRBJ2-2; possibly TRBD1 for D (5 bases). There are 17 residues in the CDR3. Germline values: CDR1 SGDLS, CDR2 YYNGEE. The ends were cut back, 0 bases at V and 4 bases at J, with 16 bases in the middle. The CDR3 loop reads CASSVAPGHSPTGELFF. CDR3 bases: TGTGCCAGCAGCGTAGCTCCCGGACACTCCCCCACCGGGGAGCTGTTTTTT. The entire variable domain, with the rest obtained from reference TRBV9 and TRBJ2-2, is as follows: DSGVTQTPKHLITATGQRVTLRCSPRSGDLSVYWYQQSLDQGLQFLIQYYNGEERAKGNILERFSAQQFPDLHSELNLSSLELGDSALYFCASSVAPGHSPTGELFFGEGSRLTVL.

This clonotype was counted a few times. This rearrangement joins TRBV11-1 to TRBJ2-7, with D tentatively TRBD1 (6 bases). V gave up 8 bases and J gave up 7 bases, with 12 bases separating them. CDR3 length: 11 residues. Looked up from germline, CDR1 is SGHAT and CDR2 is FQDESV (reference sequence). CDR3 sequence reads: CASATGMEQYF. DNA for the CDR3: TGTGCCAGCGCCACAGGGATGGAGCAGTACTTC.

This clonotype was seen more than once but under ten times. The chain combines TRBV7-9 with TRBJ1-1, with D tentatively TRBD1 (5 bases). Germline CDR1 reads SEHNR; CDR2 reads FQNEAQ (reference sequence). V lost 4 bases and J lost 4, with 16 bases in between. The CDR3 loop spans 15 amino acids. The CDR3 DNA follows: TGTGCCAGCAGCTCCACTCGGGGCCGGGCCACTGAAGCTTTCTTT. Translating gives CASSSTRGRATEAFF.

In the case of this clonotype: The junction shows a germline mismatch at one end, possibly a read error. This chain links TRBV5-1 with TRBJ2-2, with 8 positions matching TRBD1. Germline assignment: CDR1 SGHRS and CDR2 YFSETQ. This CDR3 spans 15 amino acids. In nucleotides, the CDR3 is TGCGCCAGCAGATTGGACAGGGTTAGCACCGGGGAGCTGTTTTTT. This gives the protein CASRLDRVSTGELFF.

This clonotype was seen many times. The J gene is TRBJ2-1, the V gene TRBV3-1, with 8 bases that match TRBD2. The CDR3 is 16 amino acids. Germline-derived CDR1 and CDR2 are LGHDT and YNNKEL (reference sequence). V lost 6 bases, J lost 7 bases, and 14 bases stayed unmatched. This CDR3 reads CASRPASGGSRNEQFF. In DNA form, the CDR3 reads TGTGCCAGCAGACCAGCCAGCGGGGGTAGTAGGAATGAGCAGTTCTTC.

This clonotype was recorded at least ten times. The chain is built from TRBV20-1 and TRBJ2-3; no clear D. This CDR3 contains 12 residues. Per germline, CDR1 DFQATT and CDR2 SNEGSKA (reference sequence). V dropped 6 bases and J dropped 8 bases, with 15 bases sitting between them. This CDR3 is CSAPSSSGTQYF. The CDR3 region has the DNA TGCAGTGCCCCATCGTCATCGGGTACGCAGTATTTT.

This sequence joins TRBV27 and TRBJ1-2; D gene unclear. V shed 0 bases and J shed 1 base, with 6 bases lying between them. Looked up from germline, CDR1 is MNHEY and CDR2 is SMNVEV (reference sequence). The CDR3 is 14 residues long. The CDR3 spells CASSLSSVNYGYTF. The CDR3, as DNA: TGTGCCAGCAGTTTATCTTCAGTTAACTATGGCTACACCTTC.

This clonotype has a count of ten or more. V is TRBV6-2 or TRBV6-3 and J is TRBJ2-1, with TRBD1 matching 7 bases. The V and J ends lost 4 bases and 7 bases, in that order; junction bases with no gene match: 7. The V gene's germline CDR1 is MNHEY and CDR2 SVGEGT. This CDR3 comprises 14 residues. CDR3 sequence: CASSLRGPRNEQFF. The CDR3 DNA sequence: TGTGCCAGCAGTTTGAGGGGGCCTAGAAATGAGCAGTTCTTC.

This clonotype has only a few counts. V usage is TRBV30 and J usage is TRBJ2-1; D perhaps matches TRBD2 (5 bases). Germline V gene sequence: CDR1 GTSNPN, CDR2 SVGIG (reference sequence). The V end was cut by 3 bases, the J end by 1 base, with 16 bases between. There are 16 residues in the CDR3. The DNA of the CDR3 is TGTGCCTGGAGCCCCGGACTCCCGGGATCCTACAATGAGCAGTTCTTC. It specifies CAWSPGLPGSYNEQFF. The variable domain in full, with the rest retrieved from reference TRBV30 and TRBJ2-1, is SQTIHQWPATLVQPVGSPLSLECTVEGTSNPNLYWYRQAAGRGLQLLFYSVGIGQISSEVPQNLSASRPQDRQFILSSKKLLLSDSGFYLCAWSPGLPGSYNEQFFGPGTRLTVL.

This clonotype was recorded at least ten times. J is TRBJ1-1 and V is TRBV11-2; D is ambiguous. The CDR3 extends over 12 amino acids. Looked up from germline, CDR1 is SGHAT and CDR2 is FQNNGV. Between the trimmed V and J ends, which lost 5 bases and 2 bases, there was a span of 6 bases. CDR3 residues: CASSPGNTEAFF. The CDR3 nucleotides are TGTGCCAGCAGCCCCGGAAACACTGAAGCTTTCTTT.

This clonotype was picked up many times. The V and J genes are TRBV9 and TRBJ2-3; D may correspond to TRBD1 or TRBD2 (5 bases each). The CDR3 length is 14 residues. With 3 bases removed from V and 4 bases from J, the gap between germline ends came to 12 bases. Germline values: CDR1 SGDLS, CDR2 YYNGEE. The CDR3 spells CASSAGTGADTQYF. The CDR3 DNA follows: TGTGCCAGCAGCGCGGGGACGGGCGCAGATACGCAGTATTTT.

This clonotype was seen once. This chain joins TRBV10-2 and TRBJ1-1; no clear D. The CDR3 contains 11 residues. Germline values: CDR1 WSHSY, CDR2 SAAADI. V was clipped by 5 bases and J by 8 bases, with 9 bases between them. CDR3 sequence (DNA): TGCGCCAGCAGTCCGGGGTTGGAAGCTTTCTTT. It specifies CASSPGLEAFF.

In its sample, this clonotype was seen many times. The chain combines TRBV6-1 with TRBJ1-2; D uncertain. This CDR3 region has 13 residues. The V gene lost 2 bases and the J gene lost 9 bases, with 13 bases spanning the gap. Germline-derived CDR1 and CDR2 are MNHNS and SASEGT. Written as DNA, the CDR3 is TGTGCCAGCAGTGAAAATCCGGACGGCCGCTACACCTTC. Residues: CASSENPDGRYTF.

The sample holds a few counts of this clonotype. The chain couples TRBV6-6 to TRBJ1-1; D may be TRBD1 (5 bases). This CDR3 is 15 amino acids long. The germline gives CDR1 MNHNY, CDR2 SVGAGI (reference sequence). V dropped 5 bases and J dropped 0 bases, with 13 bases sitting between them. The CDR3 DNA follows: TGTGCCAGCAGTCCCGGGGGGATCGTGAACACTGAAGCTTTCTTT. It translates to CASSPGGIVNTEAFF.

Many counts were recorded for this clonotype. The chain recombines TRBV20-1 with TRBJ2-7; TRBD1 matches 7 bases. The germline V gene encodes CDR1 DFQATT and CDR2 SNEGSKA (reference sequence). CDR3 length equals 15 residues. V shed 5 bases and J 4 bases; nucleotides not matched to a gene: 14. CDR3 bases: TGCAGTGCTGAGGGAGCACGGGACAGAACATACGAGCAGTACTTC. Translating gives CSAEGARDRTYEQYF.

The table lists this clonotype with a few counts. V and J are TRBV20-1 and TRBJ2-5; tentative D call: TRBD2 (6 bases). The CDR3 is 14 residues long. V dropped 7 bases and J dropped 5 bases, with 20 bases sitting between them. Germline CDR1 is DFQATT and CDR2 is SNEGSKA (reference sequence). The CDR3 bases are TGCAGTGTGTTATTGGAGTCTAGCGTGGAGACCCAGTACTTC. Its translation is CSVLLESSVETQYF.

J is TRBJ2-1 and V is TRBV29-1, with TRBD2 identical over 9 bases. Germline V gene sequence: CDR1 SQVTM, CDR2 ANQGSEA. Trimming removed 7 bases from V and 0 bases from J; junction bases left unmatched: 7. The CDR3 is 15 residues long. DNA of the CDR3: TGCAGCGCTGGTAGCGGGGGAATCTCCTACAATGAGCAGTTCTTC. Residues: CSAGSGGISYNEQFF.

The sample holds many counts of this clonotype. The V gene is TRBV19, the J gene TRBJ1-2, with D maybe TRBD1 (6 bases). CDR1 and CDR2 from the germline V gene are LNHDA and SQIVND (reference sequence). The CDR3 sequence is 14 residues long. Trimming took 7 bases from V and 5 from J, leaving 17 bases between them. The CDR3 protein is CASNTRGRGYGYTF. For the CDR3, the DNA is TGTGCCAGTAACACCAGGGGCAGAGGGTATGGCTACACCTTC. The full variable domain, in which reference TRBV19 and TRBJ1-2 provide the parts outside the CDR3, is DGGITQSPKYLFRKEGQNVTLSCEQNLNHDAMYWYRQDPGQGLRLIYYSQIVNDFQKGDIAEGYSVSREKKESFPLTVTSAQKNPTAFYLCASNTRGRGYGYTFGSGTRLTVV.

The CDR3 DNA reads TGTGCCAGCAGTTTATGGCACCGAAAACTGTTTTTT. It specifies CASSLWHRKLFF. The chain couples TRBV28 to TRBJ1-4; D not certain. Looked up from germline, CDR1 is MDHEN and CDR2 is SYDVKM. With 0 bases removed from V and 10 bases from J, the gap between germline ends came to 6 bases. This CDR3 has 12 amino acids.

This rearrangement joins TRBV7-6 to TRBJ1-1; maybe TRBD1 (5 bases). The CDR3 contains 15 residues. With 7 bases removed from V and 3 bases from J, the gap between germline ends came to 18 bases. From germline, CDR1 is SGHVS and CDR2 FNYEAQ. CDR3 sequence (DNA): TGTGCCAGCACCCCCCGTAATTGGGGGTACACTGAAGCTTTCTTT. It translates to CASTPRNWGYTEAFF. Variable domain in full (rest from reference TRBV7-6 and TRBJ1-1): GAGVSQSPRYKVTKRGQDVALRCDPISGHVSLYWYRQALGQGPEFLTYFNYEAQQDKSGLPNDRFSAERPEGSISTLTIQRTEQRDSAMYRCASTPRNWGYTEAFFGQGTRLTVV.

Ten or more counts support this clonotype. The chain uses TRBV11-2 and TRBJ2-2; D may be TRBD2 (6 bases). The CDR3 has 12 amino acids. Germline CDR1 reads SGHAT; CDR2 reads FQNNGV. The CDR3 coding sequence is TGTGGGCCCACTAGCTCCACCGGGGAGCTGTTTTTT. Protein: CGPTSSTGELFF. Full variable domain (remainder filled in from reference TRBV11-2 and TRBJ2-2): EAGVAQSPRYKIIEKRQSVAFWCNPISGHATLYWYQQILGQGPKLLIQFQNNGVVDDSQLPKDRFSAERLKGVDSTLKIQPAKLEDSAVYLCGPTSSTGELFFGEGSRLTVL.

The chain recombines TRBV4-1 with TRBJ2-1; perhaps TRBD2 as D (6 bases). CDR1 is MGHRA, CDR2 YSYEKL, per germline. The CDR3 contains 19 residues. V gave up 0 bases and J gave up 4 bases, with 22 bases separating them. The DNA for the CDR3 is TGCGCCAGCAGCCAAGACGAGGTCGATTCGACGGAGGGGTACAATGAGCAGTTCTTC. As protein: CASSQDEVDSTEGYNEQFF.

The chain has TRBV30 and TRBJ1-2; no reliable D call. Germline V gene lookup returns CDR1 GTSNPN and CDR2 SVGIG (reference sequence). The CDR3 consists of 12 residues. Trimming removed 1 base at V and 8 bases at J, with 11 bases between. The CDR3 reads CAWSGTRRGYTF. CDR3 nucleotide sequence: TGTGCCTGGAGTGGGACTCGAAGGGGCTACACCTTC. Full variable domain (outside the CDR3, taken from reference TRBV30 and TRBJ1-2): SQTIHQWPATLVQPVGSPLSLECTVEGTSNPNLYWYRQAAGRGLQLLFYSVGIGQISSEVPQNLSASRPQDRQFILSSKKLLLSDSGFYLCAWSGTRRGYTFGSGTRLTVV.

This clonotype was picked up a small number of times. The genes are TRBV5-6 and TRBJ2-1, with 8 bases matching TRBD2. This CDR3 comprises 17 residues. Germline V gives CDR1 SGHDT, CDR2 YYEEEE. Unmatched junction bases numbered 13, after V lost 1 base and J lost 7 bases. CDR3 sequence reads: CASSLTSVVSGVNEQFF. The CDR3 region has the DNA TGTGCCAGCAGCTTGACCTCTGTCGTTAGCGGGGTTAATGAGCAGTTCTTC.